This is a list of T cell receptor beta chains from one sample in a study of T cells expressing NK-cell markers. TCRdb reworked the 5' RACE reads into one entry per CDR3 protein, no DNA. The sample includes roughly 180,000 distinct CDR3 sequences. The sequencing input was blood T cells: a sorted CD56 or NKG2C T cell subset, CD4+ or CD8+ T cells, or bulk PBMC T cells (not recorded which). These receptors were collected from a woman aged 18 to 75 in good health. Each CDR3 is given with its conserved first and last residue.

TRBJ1-5,TRBV20-1,CSASEGSHQPQHF
TRBJ1-5,TRBV20-1,CSATTGGNQPQHF
TRBJ2-1,TRBV5-1,CASSNRDKTYNEQFF
TRBJ2-1,TRBV2,CASTTSGRLNEQFF
TRBJ2-3,TRBV7-3,CASSQTGQGTDTQYF
TRBJ1-1,TRBV5-1,CASSPGQGANTEAFF
TRBJ2-5,TRBV5-1,CASSIGLAGAGETQYF
TRBJ2-1,TRBV5-5,CASSFGAPSGSYNEQFF
TRBJ1-2,TRBV24-1,CATSDTRYYGYTF
TRBJ2-7,TRBV5-4,CASSFLRGGTGNLYEQYF
TRBJ1-4,TRBV5-1,CASSLASTGGSEKLFF
TRBJ1-1,TRBV6-5,CASSYAARLNTEAFF
TRBJ1-4,TRBV3-1,CASSHSQYNEKLFF
TRBJ2-3,TRBV20-1,CSARDRLAGVGDTQYF
TRBJ2-5,TRBV9,CASSVGNTPAGETQYF
TRBJ2-1,TRBV12-3/TRBV12-4,CASSSAPTGQFF
TRBJ1-2,TRBV7-9,CASSSSDGGAREGYTF
TRBJ2-3,TRBV4-1,CASRGDRVSTDTQYF
TRBJ1-1,TRBV10-3,CAISWDRVTEAFF
TRBJ2-2,TRBV11-3,CASSPGQGADTGELFF
TRBJ2-3,TRBV3-1,CASSQFGMRDTQYF
TRBJ2-2,TRBV7-3,CASSLEPSGGLNTGELFF
TRBJ2-7,TRBV15,CATSRVVGLDYEQYF
TRBJ2-1,TRBV6-1,CASNLGGERPKQFF
TRBJ2-3,TRBV4-2,CASSQDRGNTDTQYF
TRBJ2-3,TRBV5-6,CASSLELAGADTQYF
TRBJ1-5,TRBV12-3/TRBV12-4,CASSTQGQNNQPQHF
TRBJ2-7,TRBV5-1,CASSLGGGYYEQYF
TRBJ1-4,TRBV15,CATSRVGQGEKLFF
TRBJ2-1,TRBV5-5,CASSSGRGEYNEQFF
TRBJ1-4,TRBV5-1,CASSQTGGANEKLFF
TRBJ1-2,TRBV10-3,CASGTDSNYGYTF
TRBJ2-7,TRBV3-1,CASSQVAGLYEQYF
TRBJ2-1,TRBV12-3/TRBV12-4,CASIAGSSYNEQFF
TRBJ2-1,TRBV15,CATSREQGNEQFF
TRBJ2-3,TRBV20-1,CSVPPHDTQYF
TRBJ1-6,TRBV3-1,CASSQDSTAGNSPLHF
TRBJ1-4,TRBV20-1,CSASPGQGATNEKLFF
TRBJ1-1,TRBV18,CASSPYTGTGPLNTEAFF
TRBJ1-2,TRBV30,CAWIKPSRGGYTF